This TCR beta chain was retrieved from a study of shared clonotypes between healthy human individuals. Assay runs were performed at deep level. Some clones are missing from TCRdb's copy, which holds only in-frame ones; the method was immunoSEQ multiplex PCR. In the table there are roughly 500,000 clones, 79% of which are singletons. Per the germline V gene, CDR1 is LNHNV and CDR2 is YYDKDF (reference sequence). The CDR3 loop spans 16 amino acids. Trimming removed 1 base at V and 3 bases at J, with 15 bases between. The clonotype comes from a woman between 40 and 55 years old in good health. Some clones in this sample may be carry-over from other donors' samples. The chain combines TRBV15 with TRBJ1-2, with D perhaps TRBD1 (6 bases). Input material: PBMCs. The CDR3 DNA follows: TGTGCCACCAGCAGAGGCTTGGACAGAACGGACTATGGCTACACCTTC. Protein: CATSRGLDRTDYGYTF.